This T cell receptor (beta chain) was identified in a study of CD8+ T cells in alopecia areata. General study results and limits: When scalp samples are sequenced, resident alphabeta T cells of normal skin are also captured. In lesional scalp, particularly from alopecia totalis/universalis, clonality was higher than in normal scalp.

Extraction of RNA preceded its reverse transcription into cDNA, which served as the sequencing template. Assay: immunoSEQ multiplex PCR; the TCRdb copy retains only in-frame clones and omits some. The sample carries 75,000 to 100,000 clones, about 45% recorded once. In germline, CDR1 is GTSNPN, CDR2 SVGIG (reference sequence). The CDR3 runs to 14 residues. The V end was cut by 2 bases, the J end by 5 bases, with 12 bases between. This clone showed up just once. What it binds is not known. The chain combines TRBV30 with TRBJ2-2, with D maybe TRBD1 (5 bases). The clonotype was recovered from a human donor with alopecia areata. Sequenced: CD4+ T cells sorted from blood. The CDR3 DNA is TGTGCCTGGAGTTGGGGCGGACCAACCGGGGAGCTGTTTTTT. Translated: CAWSWGGPTGELFF.